The clone carrying this T cell receptor beta chain was counted only a few times. Its antigen remains unknown. This entry is derived from a study of regulatory T cells in long-lasting Graves disease. Looking at the study overall: Persistent Graves' disease denoted over 5 years of antithyroid drugs plus positive TSH receptor antibodies.

Germline-derived CDR1 and CDR2 are SGHAT and FQNNGV. The CDR3 extends over 15 amino acids. Trimming took 1 base from V and 6 from J; bases not matched to a gene: 7. Time point given: persistent/refractory GD, antithyroid drugs over 5 years with positive TRAb. The TCR library was made from RNA extracted from PBMCs. General study points: Preferential use of TRBV28, TRBJ1-2 and TRBJ2-5 was seen in persistent disease.

Arm-PCR of CDR3 regions with iRepertoire HTBI primers generated TCR beta libraries. MiXCR was run by TCRdb on the multiplex PCR reads, yielding one entry per CDR3 protein. Of hundreds of thousands of distinct CDR3 sequences in the sample, 25% to 30% are singletons; the top ten hold about two fifths. The sequenced sample was peripheral blood mononuclear cells (PBMCs), obtained when the disease was refractory, from a patient treated with antithyroid drugs. The receptor was isolated from a female donor with Graves disease. The genes are TRBV11-2 and TRBJ2-3, with 7 nucleotides matching TRBD2. CDR3 in DNA: TGTGCCAGCAGCTTAGGACTAGCCCCGAGGGATACGCAGTATTTT. Its protein product is CASSLGLAPRDTQYF. Looking up the rest from reference TRBV11-2 and TRBJ2-3 gives the full variable domain: EAGVAQSPRYKIIEKRQSVAFWCNPISGHATLYWYQQILGQGPKLLIQFQNNGVVDDSQLPKDRFSAERLKGVDSTLKIQPAKLEDSAVYLCASSLGLAPRDTQYFGPGTRLTVL.